A single sample gave rise to the 21 T cell receptor beta chains below, sequenced in a study of CD8 T cells in Susac syndrome. Reverse transcription of about 0.45 to 1 ug RNA used random hexamers. TCRdb reprocessed the immunoSEQ multiplex PCR reads via MiXCR and lists one record per CDR3 protein. The top ten hold over 0.2% of the sample, which has approximately 120,000 distinct CDR3 sequences, more than 75% seen once. The sequencing input was CD8+ T cells from PBMCs. Receptors originate from a human donor with multiple sclerosis.

This chain connects TRBV19 to TRBJ1-5; no clear D gene. The V end was cut by 7 bases, the J end by 3 bases, with 13 bases between. The CDR3 extends over 14 amino acids. The germline V gene encodes CDR1 LNHDA and CDR2 SQIVND (reference sequence). CDR3 region: CASKPGVDNQPQHF. As DNA, the CDR3 is TGTGCCAGTAAGCCTGGGGTAGACAATCAGCCCCAGCATTTT.

The chain has TRBV2 and TRBJ1-2; TRBD1 might be the D (6 bases). V was clipped by 6 bases and J by 1 base, with 18 bases between them. Per the germline V gene, CDR1 is SNHLY and CDR2 is FYNNEI. The CDR3 is 16 amino acids. CDR3 protein: CASSRAGQFDNYGYTF. The CDR3 coding sequence is TGTGCCAGCAGCCGAGCCGGACAGTTCGATAACTATGGCTACACCTTC.

This clonotype was seen a few times. The chain employs TRBV2 and TRBJ2-7; the D is unclear. V shed 3 bases and J shed 3 bases, with 9 bases lying between them. CDR3 length equals 13 residues. CDR1 and CDR2 from the germline V gene are SNHLY and FYNNEI. CDR3 nucleotides: TGTGCCAGCAGTGAGTCGATAAGCTACGAGCAGTACTTC. Its translation is CASSESISYEQYF.

The chain links TRBV5-4 to TRBJ1-2; D uncertain. Per the germline V gene, CDR1 is SGHNT and CDR2 is YYREEE (reference sequence). This CDR3 has 14 amino acids. Trimming pared 2 bases from V and 0 bases from J, leaving 8 bases between. CDR3 in DNA: TGTGCCAGCAGCTTCGGTGAAGCTAACTATGGCTACACCTTC. Translation gives CASSFGEANYGYTF.

This chain uses TRBV29-1 with TRBJ2-1; D not resolved. CDR1 SQVTM and CDR2 ANQGSEA come from the germline V gene. The CDR3 loop spans 15 amino acids. Trimming pared 3 bases from V and 4 bases from J, leaving 16 bases between. The CDR3 sequence is CSVESTNSIYNEQFF. CDR3 nucleotide sequence: TGCAGCGTTGAGTCGACGAACAGCATTTACAATGAGCAGTTCTTC.

The rearrangement joins TRBV10-3 to TRBJ2-7; 8 bases fit TRBD1. Per germline, CDR1 ENHRY and CDR2 SYGVKD. This CDR3 has 14 residues. The V and J ends lost 3 bases and 6 bases, in that order; junction bases with no gene match: 7. In nucleotides, the CDR3 is TGTGCCATCAGTGATGCGGACAGGGCCGGCGAGCAGTACTTC. This translates into CAISDADRAGEQYF.

This chain uses TRBV5-1 with TRBJ1-2; D gene ambiguous. V was pared by 2 bases and J by 8 bases, with 16 bases between. The CDR3 has 14 residues. Germline CDR1 reads SGHRS; CDR2 reads YFSETQ. CDR3 coding DNA: TGCGCCAGCAGCTTATTTGTCGAGACTCAAGGCTACACCTTC. Its translation is CASSLFVETQGYTF.

This chain links TRBV12-3 or TRBV12-4 with TRBJ2-7; no clear D. The CDR3 has 15 residues. The V and J ends lost 2 bases and 5 bases respectively, with 16 bases between them. The DNA of the CDR3 is TGTGCCAGCAGTTTATGGGTGACGCCTGTGGACGAGCAGTACTTC. Translated, it gives CASSLWVTPVDEQYF.

The genes are TRBV11-3 and TRBJ2-1; D might be TRBD2 (6 bases). Germline V gives CDR1 SGHNT, CDR2 YENEEA. The CDR3 is 15 residues long. V lost 3 bases to trimming and J lost 4 bases, with 13 bases between them. The chain's CDR3 is CASSLGSAGYNEQFF. In nucleotides, the CDR3 is TGTGCCAGCAGCTTGGGTAGCGCGGGGTACAATGAGCAGTTCTTC.

This rearrangement joins TRBV7-8 to TRBJ2-2; 8 bases are shared with TRBD1. This CDR3 spans 16 amino acids. Looked up from germline, CDR1 is SGHVS and CDR2 is FQNEAQ. Trimming at V came to 5 bases and at J to 5 bases, leaving 10 bases not matched to a gene. DNA of the CDR3: TGTGCCAGCAGCCCGCCCGGGACAGGCCGTACCGGGGAGCTGTTTTTT. Amino acids: CASSPPGTGRTGELFF.

The chain combines TRBV7-9 with TRBJ2-3, with 8 bases aligning to TRBD2. V trimming: 4 bases; J trimming: 1 base; junction bases outside the gene matches: 4. Germline V gene sequence: CDR1 SEHNR, CDR2 FQNEAQ (reference sequence). The CDR3 has 15 residues. CDR3 nucleotides: TGTGCCAGCAGCTCGGGACTAGGGGGCACAGATACGCAGTATTTT. The encoded protein is CASSSGLGGTDTQYF.

V usage is TRBV27 and J usage is TRBJ2-2; D unclear. Germline V gene lookup returns CDR1 MNHEY and CDR2 SMNVEV (reference sequence). V gave up 3 bases and J gave up 4 bases, with 9 bases separating them. This CDR3 region has 14 residues. The CDR3 bases are TGTGCCAGCAGTTTTCAACAATCCACCGGGGAGCTGTTTTTT. Translated, it gives CASSFQQSTGELFF.

The chain joins TRBV4-2 to TRBJ2-5; 7 nucleotides align to TRBD1. The CDR3 consists of 14 residues. The germline CDR1 and CDR2 sequences are LGHNA and YNFKEQ. V lost 5 bases and J lost 5; bases outside the gene matches: 8. CDR3 sequence reads: CASSSGTAEETQYF. The CDR3 DNA follows: TGTGCCAGCAGCTCGGGGACAGCAGAGGAGACCCAGTACTTC.

The chain uses TRBV20-1 and TRBJ2-3; a weak D match, TRBD2 (5 bases). The CDR3 is 17 amino acids. The germline V gene has CDR1 DFQATT and CDR2 SNEGSKA (reference sequence). V was pared by 5 bases and J by 0 bases, with 21 bases between. The CDR3 DNA follows: TGCAGTGCTCCATCTTCTAATGCGGGCACTAGCACAGATACGCAGTATTTT. As protein: CSAPSSNAGTSTDTQYF.

This chain's CDR3 is CASLSGNEQFF. Written as DNA, the CDR3 is TGTGCCAGCCTCTCAGGGAATGAGCAGTTCTTC. The V and J genes are TRBV27 and TRBJ2-1, with D maybe TRBD1 (5 bases). The CDR3 extends over 11 amino acids. V was shortened by 8 bases and J by 7 bases, with 9 bases between the two germline ends. The V gene's germline CDR1 is MNHEY and CDR2 SMNVEV (reference sequence).

V and J are TRBV7-9 and TRBJ2-3; D is uncertain. The germline V and J ends were trimmed by 0 bases and 0 bases, with 4 bases remaining between them. Germline V gene sequence: CDR1 SEHNR, CDR2 FQNEAQ (reference sequence). The CDR3 sequence is 14 residues long. This CDR3 reads CASSLARSTDTQYF. In DNA, the CDR3 is TGTGCCAGCAGCTTAGCGCGAAGCACAGATACGCAGTATTTT.

This sequence joins TRBV5-4 and TRBJ1-2; no clear D gene. V was clipped by 2 bases and J by 8 bases, with 10 bases between them. This CDR3 contains 12 residues. The V gene's germline CDR1 is SGHNT and CDR2 YYREEE (reference sequence). The CDR3 loop is CASSFGENGYTF. The CDR3, as DNA: TGTGCCAGCAGCTTTGGCGAAAACGGCTACACCTTC.

This chain joins TRBV27 and TRBJ2-7; D unresolved. CDR1 and CDR2 from the germline V gene are MNHEY and SMNVEV (reference sequence). The germline V and J ends were trimmed by 9 bases and 3 bases, with 15 bases remaining between them. The CDR3 totals 13 residues. The CDR3 reads CASAPGKNYEQYF. The CDR3 nucleotides read TGTGCCAGTGCCCCGGGCAAGAACTACGAGCAGTACTTC.

This clonotype was observed once. The genes are TRBV29-1 and TRBJ2-1; D not certain. The V and J ends lost 2 bases and 10 bases respectively, with 15 bases between them. The CDR3 spans 13 residues. From germline, CDR1 is SQVTM and CDR2 ANQGSEA. CDR3: CSVEPKASLEQFF. CDR3 coding DNA: TGCAGCGTTGAACCTAAAGCCAGTTTAGAGCAGTTCTTC.

This chain uses TRBV29-1 with TRBJ2-1; 10 nucleotides match TRBD2. This CDR3 region has 12 residues. V trimming: 4 bases; J trimming: 10 bases; junction bases outside the gene matches: 4. The germline gives CDR1 SQVTM, CDR2 ANQGSEA. DNA for the CDR3: TGCAGCGTTGGACTAGCGGGCCTAGAGCAGTTCTTC. It encodes CSVGLAGLEQFF.

V and J are TRBV29-1 and TRBJ1-5, with 9 bases aligning to TRBD1. Germline V gives CDR1 SQVTM, CDR2 ANQGSEA. The CDR3 sequence is 13 residues long. V was pared by 6 bases and J by 7 bases, with 7 bases of the junction left unmatched. The CDR3 is CSVATGGGQPQHF. The CDR3 DNA reads as TGCAGCGTAGCCACAGGGGGCGGACAGCCCCAGCATTTT.